These 19 T cell receptor beta chains were sequenced from one sample in a study of monozygotic twins with inflammatory bowel disease. Reanalyzing the 5' RACE reads, TCRdb keeps one entry per CDR3 protein, without DNA. Its listing shows approximately 420,000 distinct CDR3 sequences. The sequenced sample was blood. All receptors come from a human donor with ulcerative colitis or Crohn's disease, or a healthy co-twin of an affected twin (not recorded which).

The rearrangement joins TRBV6-1 to TRBJ1-6; TCRdb's assignment of TRBD1 cannot be checked, as there is no DNA. Germline values: CDR1 MNHNS, CDR2 SASEGT. The CDR3 spans 14 residues. CDR3 in amino acids: CASSRDRANSPLHF.

V usage is TRBV12-3 or TRBV12-4 and J usage is TRBJ1-6. The CDR3 has 15 residues. The CDR3 reads CASSLYSTRNSPLHF.

CDR3 sequence: CASIGQGKAYEQYF. The V and J genes are TRBV6-2 or TRBV6-3 and TRBJ2-7; the TRBD1 assignment by TCRdb is unverifiable without DNA. Germline loops: CDR1 MNHEY, CDR2 SVGEGT. The CDR3 spans 14 residues.

The chain carries TRBV4-3 and TRBJ2-7; TCRdb indicates TRBD2, and absent DNA this call remains unverified. The germline V gene encodes CDR1 LGHNA and CDR2 YSLEER. The CDR3 loop spans 18 amino acids. This chain's CDR3 is CASSLHQKGTSAAYEQYF.

This chain's CDR3 is CASSLKGGTDTQYF. The rearrangement uses TRBV7-9 and TRBJ2-3; the D call from TCRdb, TRBD1, cannot be confirmed without DNA. CDR3 length equals 14 residues. CDR1 SEHNR and CDR2 FQNEAQ come from the germline V gene (reference sequence).

This chain connects TRBV5-1 to TRBJ2-7; the TCRdb call, TRBD2, lacks DNA for checking. The CDR3 consists of 13 residues. Germline V CDR1 and CDR2: SGHRS, YFSETQ. The CDR3 reads CASSQGLPYEQYF.

V gene TRBV18 combines with J gene TRBJ2-5; as DNA is missing, the TRBD1 call by TCRdb cannot be tested. This CDR3 region has 14 residues. Germline CDR1 reads KGHSH; CDR2 reads LQKENI. The CDR3 protein is CASSPSLGQETQYF.

The chain carries TRBV28 and TRBJ2-1; the TRBD2 assignment by TCRdb is unverifiable without DNA. Germline V gene lookup returns CDR1 MDHEN and CDR2 SYDVKM. This CDR3 has 16 residues. This CDR3 is CASSISSGGRYNEQFF.

The chain uses TRBV12-3 or TRBV12-4 and TRBJ2-1; the TCRdb call, TRBD1, lacks DNA for checking. The CDR3 has 15 residues. CDR3 in amino acids: CASSLGTPIFNEQFF.

The chain carries TRBV2 and TRBJ2-6; the TRBD1 assignment by TCRdb is unverifiable without DNA. CDR3 length: 15 amino acids. Germline values: CDR1 SNHLY, CDR2 FYNNEI. The CDR3 sequence: CARRFQGTGANVLTF. The full variable domain, completed using reference TRBV2 and TRBJ2-6, is EPEVTQTPSHQVTQMGQEVILRCVPISNHLYFYWYRQILGQKVEFLVSFYNNEISEKSEIFDDQFSVERPDGSNFTLKIRSTKLEDSAMYFCARRFQGTGANVLTFGAGSRLTVL.

J is TRBJ2-3 and V is TRBV12-3 or TRBV12-4; TCRdb reports TRBD2, a call that lacks DNA to check it against. This CDR3 region has 15 residues. The CDR3 loop reads CASSPMAGGTDTQYF.

The chain uses TRBV7-2 and TRBJ2-5; lacking DNA, the TRBD2 call made by TCRdb goes unchecked. The CDR3 has 13 amino acids. Germline V lookup: CDR1 SGHTA, CDR2 FQGNSA. The CDR3 spells CASSSTSRETQYF. Full variable domain (rest looked up from reference TRBV7-2 and TRBJ2-5): GAGVSQSPSNKVTEKGKDVELRCDPISGHTALYWYRQSLGQGLEFLIYFQGNSAPDKSGLPSDRFSAERTGGSVSTLTIQRTQQEDSAVYLCASSSTSRETQYFGPGTRLLVL.

The chain joins TRBV30 to TRBJ2-1. CDR3 length equals 11 residues. Germline V gives CDR1 GTSNPN, CDR2 SVGIG (reference sequence). CDR3 protein: CAWSFTNEQFF.

The rearrangement links TRBV7-6 to TRBJ1-3. The germline gives CDR1 SGHVS, CDR2 FNYEAQ. The CDR3 loop spans 17 amino acids. The CDR3 protein is CASSPSPQGSSGNTIYF.

The V and J genes are TRBV7-3 and TRBJ2-6. Per the germline V gene, CDR1 is SGHTA and CDR2 is FQGTGA. This CDR3 has 21 residues. The CDR3: CASSLSGGWRMRSSGANVLTF.

The chain joins TRBV3-1 to TRBJ1-1; TCRdb proposes TRBD1, but this gene call is untestable without DNA. Germline V CDR1 and CDR2: LGHDT, YNNKEL (reference sequence). This CDR3 is 14 amino acids long. CDR3 loop: CASRRRGMNTEAFF.

This chain links TRBV5-1 with TRBJ2-3. CDR1 SGHRS and CDR2 YFSETQ come from the germline V gene. This CDR3 is 13 amino acids long. The CDR3: CASGSEGTDTQYF. Together with reference TRBV5-1 and TRBJ2-3, the CDR3 gives the full variable domain: KAGVTQTPRYLIKTRGQQVTLSCSPISGHRSVSWYQQTPGQGLQFLFEYFSETQRNKGNFPGRFSGRQFSNSRSEMNVSTLELGDSALYLCASGSEGTDTQYFGPGTRLTVL.

J is TRBJ2-1 and V is TRBV4-3; TCRdb's D call of TRBD1 is untestable without DNA. The CDR3 has 16 amino acids. CDR1 and CDR2 from the germline V gene are LGHNA and YSLEER. The CDR3 sequence is CASSQGEGSVRDEQFF.

V and J are TRBV5-1 and TRBJ1-1; TCRdb picks TRBD1, but there is no DNA to check that call. This CDR3 is 16 amino acids long. In germline, CDR1 is SGHRS, CDR2 YFSETQ. CDR3 sequence: CASSLDRFKQNTEAFF.